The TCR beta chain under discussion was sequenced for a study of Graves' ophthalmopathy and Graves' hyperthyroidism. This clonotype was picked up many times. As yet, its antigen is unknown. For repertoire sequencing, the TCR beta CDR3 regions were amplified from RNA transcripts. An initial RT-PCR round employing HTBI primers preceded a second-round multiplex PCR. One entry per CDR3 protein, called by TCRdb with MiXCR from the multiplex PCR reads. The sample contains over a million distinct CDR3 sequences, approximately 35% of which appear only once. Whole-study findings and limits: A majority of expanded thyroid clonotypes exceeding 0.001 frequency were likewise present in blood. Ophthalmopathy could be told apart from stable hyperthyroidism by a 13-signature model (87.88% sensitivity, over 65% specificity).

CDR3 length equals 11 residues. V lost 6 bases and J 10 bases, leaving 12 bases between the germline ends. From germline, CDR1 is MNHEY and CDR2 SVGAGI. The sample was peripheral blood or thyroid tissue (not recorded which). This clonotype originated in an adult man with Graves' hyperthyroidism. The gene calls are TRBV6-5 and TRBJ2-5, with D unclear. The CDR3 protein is CASRNSRIQYF. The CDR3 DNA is TGTGCCAGCAGAAACAGTCGGATCCAGTACTTC.